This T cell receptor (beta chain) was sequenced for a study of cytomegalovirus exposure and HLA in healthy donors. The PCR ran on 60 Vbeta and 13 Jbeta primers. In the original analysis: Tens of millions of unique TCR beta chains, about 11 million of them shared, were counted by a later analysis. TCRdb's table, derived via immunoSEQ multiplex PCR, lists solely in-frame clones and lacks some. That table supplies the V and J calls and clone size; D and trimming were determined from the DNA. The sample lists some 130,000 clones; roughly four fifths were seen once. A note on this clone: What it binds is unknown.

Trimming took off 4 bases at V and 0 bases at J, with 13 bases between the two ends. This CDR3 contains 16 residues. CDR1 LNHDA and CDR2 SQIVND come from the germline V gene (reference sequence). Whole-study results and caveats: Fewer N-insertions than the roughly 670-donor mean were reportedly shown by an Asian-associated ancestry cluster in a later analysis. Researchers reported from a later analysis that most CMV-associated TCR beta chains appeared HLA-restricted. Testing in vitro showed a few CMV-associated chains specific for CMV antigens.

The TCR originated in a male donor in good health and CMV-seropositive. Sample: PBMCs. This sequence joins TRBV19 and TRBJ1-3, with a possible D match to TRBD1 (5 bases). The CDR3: CASSTTSGISGNTIYF. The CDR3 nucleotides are TGTGCCAGTAGTACGACCTCAGGGATCTCTGGAAACACCATATATTTT.